This T cell receptor (beta chain) comes out of a study of blood T cell repertoires in COVID-19. V lost 2 bases and J 2 bases, leaving 16 bases between the germline ends. This CDR3 comprises 16 residues. This clone was seen many times. Sequencing was performed with immunoSEQ multiplex PCR; in TCRdb, only in-frame clones are kept and a portion is missing. This table has approximately 170,000 clones, 84% appearing once. The sequence was collected from a woman younger than 45 who had recovered from COVID-19. Sample: PBMCs or T cells enriched from blood (not recorded which). V is TRBV23-1 and J is TRBJ2-7, with D tentatively TRBD1 (6 bases). TRBV23-1 is sorted into the ORF group, with uncertain function. CDR3: CASSQSHSGTPYEQYF. Written as DNA, the CDR3 is TGCGCCAGCAGTCAAAGTCATTCCGGGACACCCTACGAGCAGTACTTC.